These 19 T cell receptor beta chains came from one sample sequenced in a study of T cell responses to AZD1222 COVID-19 vaccine. Produced via immunoSEQ multiplex PCR; TCRdb's table is partial and in-frame only. The table has some 150,000 clones, about nine tenths seen once; the top ten hold about 16%. The starting material was peripheral blood, obtained on day 0 of AZD1222 vaccination. Receptor source: an adult in good health.

V and J are TRBV27 and TRBJ1-4, with TRBD1 matching over 10 bases. From germline, CDR1 is MNHEY and CDR2 SMNVEV (reference sequence). V lost 0 bases and J lost 6; bases outside the gene matches: 7. This CDR3 spans 17 amino acids. CDR3 residues: CASSLSWPGQGYEKLFF. DNA of the CDR3: TGTGCCAGCAGTTTATCGTGGCCGGGACAGGGGTATGAAAAACTGTTTTTT.

CDR3 in amino acids: CASSLLTGVANEKLFF. For the CDR3, the DNA is TGTGCCAGCAGCTTGCTAACAGGGGTTGCGAATGAAAAACTGTTTTTT. J is TRBJ1-4 and V is TRBV5-6; 7 nucleotides align to TRBD1. The germline V gene has CDR1 SGHDT and CDR2 YYEEEE. This CDR3 is 16 amino acids long. V lost 1 base, J lost 5 bases, and 8 bases stayed unmatched.

This clone was seen just once. The rearrangement links TRBV3-1 (or the pseudogene TRBV3-2) to TRBJ1-2; TRBD1 might be the D (5 bases). The CDR3 consists of 15 residues. Germline lookup yields CDR1 LGHDT and CDR2 YNNKEL (reference sequence). With 4 bases removed from V and 8 bases from J, the gap between germline ends came to 20 bases. The CDR3 nucleotides read TGTGCCAGCAGCCCGACCGCCCTAGGACAAGGCGGCTACACCTTC. As protein: CASSPTALGQGGYTF.

This sequence joins TRBV7-9 and TRBJ1-2; unclear D gene. The CDR3 consists of 11 residues. The germline V gene encodes CDR1 SEHNR and CDR2 FQNEAQ (reference sequence). V was trimmed by 6 bases and J by 8 bases, leaving 10 bases between them. The CDR3 DNA sequence: TGTGCCAGCAGGGAGAGCGGAGGCTACACCTTC. This gives the protein CASRESGGYTF. Drawing the rest from reference TRBV7-9 and TRBJ1-2, the complete variable domain is DTGVSQNPRHKITKRGQNVTFRCDPISEHNRLYWYRQTLGQGPEFLTYFQNEAQLEKSRLLSDRFSAERPKGSFSTLEIQRTEQGDSAMYLCASRESGGYTFGSGTRLTVV.

This chain joins TRBV5-1 and TRBJ2-3; D remains ambiguous. Germline CDR1 SGHRS, CDR2 YFSETQ. The CDR3 is 13 residues long. V lost 0 bases and J 3 bases, leaving 5 bases between the germline ends. CDR3 DNA: TGCGCCAGCAGCTTGGATGGTACAGATACGCAGTATTTT. As protein: CASSLDGTDTQYF.

The chain employs TRBV9 and TRBJ1-4; 10 nucleotides line up with TRBD1. The CDR3 consists of 15 residues. CDR1 is SGDLS, CDR2 YYNGEE, per germline. V dropped 3 bases and J dropped 6; count of bases not matched to a gene: 5. CDR3 sequence: CASSATGTGDEKLFF. The CDR3 region has the DNA TGTGCCAGCAGCGCTACCGGGACAGGGGATGAAAAACTGTTTTTT.

A remark on this clone: Sequence at one end of the junction differs from germline and may be a read error. This chain joins TRBV18 and TRBJ2-5; 11 positions agree with TRBD2. Germline-derived CDR1 and CDR2 are KGHSH and LQKENI. The CDR3 is 15 amino acids. The CDR3 region has the DNA TGTGCTAGCTCACGATGGACTAGCGGGCAAGAGACCCAGTACTTC. Translating it yields CASSRWTSGQETQYF.

The gene calls are TRBV9 and TRBJ2-2; TRBD1 matches 7 bases. The trim removed 2 bases at V and 4 bases at J, leaving 8 bases unmatched. The length of the CDR3 is 16 residues. Germline V gene lookup returns CDR1 SGDLS and CDR2 YYNGEE. The CDR3 reads CASSVSAGGRTGELFF. The CDR3 DNA sequence: TGTGCCAGCAGCGTGTCGGCAGGGGGTCGCACCGGGGAGCTGTTTTTT.

This clone was seen a single time. This rearrangement joins TRBV7-2 to TRBJ1-2, with 8 bases identical to TRBD1. Germline V CDR1 and CDR2: SGHTA, FQGNSA. The CDR3 consists of 16 residues. Trimming removed 1 base from V and 0 bases from J; junction bases left unmatched: 4. The CDR3 nucleotides are TGTGCCAGCAGCTTAGGGGGACAGGCGACTAACTATGGCTACACCTTC. This codes for CASSLGGQATNYGYTF.

In its sample, this clone was seen a few times. This rearrangement joins TRBV28 to TRBJ1-2; the match to TRBD1 covers 10 bases. Trimming cost V 5 bases and J 4 bases; bases outside gene matches: 7. Germline V gene data show CDR1 as MDHEN and CDR2 as SYDVKM. The CDR3 length is 15 residues. The CDR3 loop reads CASSPRTGGIYGYTF. The CDR3 DNA follows: TGTGCCAGCAGTCCTCGGACAGGGGGGATCTATGGCTACACCTTC.

This clone was observed a few times. V and J are TRBV7-9 and TRBJ2-5, with 8 bases identical to TRBD2. The trim removed 8 bases at V and 5 bases at J, leaving 4 bases unmatched. This CDR3 has 12 amino acids. In germline, CDR1 is SEHNR, CDR2 FQNEAQ (reference sequence). The CDR3, as DNA: TGTGCCAGCGGAGCGGGGGATGAGACCCAGTACTTC. Residues: CASGAGDETQYF.

V gene TRBV6-7 combines with J gene TRBJ2-3; D gene uncertain. TRBV6-7 counts as an open reading frame of uncertain function. The CDR3 extends over 14 amino acids. Trimming took 0 bases from V and 4 from J, leaving 8 bases between them. The CDR3 sequence is CASSYSVQADTQYF. CDR3 nucleotide sequence: TGTGCCAGCAGTTACTCCGTTCAAGCAGATACGCAGTATTTT.

J is TRBJ1-2 and V is TRBV7-9; possible D gene TRBD1, 5 bases. Germline V gives CDR1 SEHNR, CDR2 FQNEAQ (reference sequence). This CDR3 is built from 17 residues. Trimming pared 0 bases from V and 2 bases from J, leaving 16 bases between. In DNA, the CDR3 is TGTGCCAGCAGCTTAGCGCTAAAGGCCCGGGGGAACTATGGCTACACCTTC. It encodes CASSLALKARGNYGYTF.

The rearrangement joins TRBV5-6 to TRBJ1-2, with D maybe TRBD1 (5 bases). Germline assignment: CDR1 SGHDT and CDR2 YYEEEE. The CDR3 covers 15 residues. V shed 0 bases and J shed 2 bases, with 11 bases lying between them. CDR3 residues: CASSLEGPVNYGYTF. The DNA of the CDR3 is TGTGCCAGCAGCTTGGAGGGGCCGGTGAACTATGGCTACACCTTC. The variable domain in full, completed from reference TRBV5-6 and TRBJ1-2, reads DAGVTQSPTHLIKTRGQQVTLRCSPKSGHDTVSWYQQALGQGPQFIFQYYEEEERQRGNFPDRFSGHQFPNYSSELNVNALLLGDSALYLCASSLEGPVNYGYTFGSGTRLTVV.

This chain links TRBV19 with TRBJ2-1; 12 bases match TRBD2. J was trimmed by 7 bases and V by 6 bases; bases with no gene match: 7. This CDR3 has 15 residues. Germline V gene sequence: CDR1 LNHDA, CDR2 SQIVND (reference sequence). The CDR3 here is CASRTSGGYGNEQFF. The CDR3 coding sequence is TGTGCCAGTAGAACTAGCGGGGGGTATGGAAATGAGCAGTTCTTC.

J is TRBJ2-7 and V is TRBV10-3; TRBD1 is a possible D gene (5 bases). The CDR3 runs to 12 residues. Germline loops: CDR1 ENHRY, CDR2 SYGVKD. Trimming left V 8 bases short and J 1 base short, with 9 bases between. The CDR3 protein is CAIGRESYEQYF. CDR3 nucleotides: TGTGCCATCGGCAGGGAATCCTACGAGCAGTACTTC.

This sequence joins TRBV4-3 and TRBJ2-1, with D uncertain. V was clipped by 4 bases and J by 10 bases, with 11 bases between them. This CDR3 has 12 amino acids. Per germline, CDR1 LGHNA and CDR2 YSLEER. CDR3 nucleotides: TGCGCCAGCAGCCCCGATGCAAGGGAGCAGTTCTTC. It yields the protein CASSPDAREQFF.

The V and J genes are TRBV30 and TRBJ1-6; TRBD1 aligns across 7 bases. Per the germline V gene, CDR1 is GTSNPN and CDR2 is SVGIG (reference sequence). Trimming at V came to 3 bases and at J to 10 bases, leaving 0 bases not matched to a gene. The CDR3 is 11 amino acids. The CDR3 region has the DNA TGTGCCTGGAGGACAGGGTCACCCCTCCACTTT. Its protein is CAWRTGSPLHF.

V gene TRBV2 combines with J gene TRBJ1-2; D possibly corresponds to TRBD1 (6 bases). There are 12 residues in the CDR3. From germline, CDR1 is SNHLY and CDR2 FYNNEI. The V and J ends lost 5 bases and 8 bases respectively, with 12 bases between them. Here the CDR3 reads CASSTGPLGYTF. CDR3 bases: TGTGCCAGCAGTACAGGGCCCCTGGGCTACACCTTC.